Each of the 20 T cell receptor beta chains below was sequenced from the same sample in a study of regulatory T cells in long-lasting Graves disease. Assembly of TCR beta libraries relied on iRepertoire HTBI primers together with Arm-PCR of CDR3 regions. TCRdb processed the multiplex PCR reads anew with MiXCR; each CDR3 protein has one entry. The table has 360,000 or so distinct CDR3 sequences, approximately 12% seen once. Time point given: newly diagnosed GD, antithyroid drugs for less than 3 months. From PBMCs, RNA was extracted and then used to make the TCR library. The same sample was also used in a study of T cells in Graves' hyperthyroidism and ophthalmopathy.

Sequenced material: peripheral blood mononuclear cells (PBMCs), taken at new diagnosis, from a patient treated with antithyroid drugs. The origin of the receptors is a woman aged 18-30 years with Graves disease.

V is TRBV7-3 and J is TRBJ2-2; no clear D gene. The CDR3 sequence is 14 residues long. Germline CDR1 is SGHTA and CDR2 is FQGTGA. The V end was cut by 2 bases, the J end by 5 bases, with 9 bases between. The CDR3 DNA reads TGTGCCAGCAGCTTACAGGCTCAGACCGGGGAGCTGTTTTTT. Translating gives CASSLQAQTGELFF. The whole variable domain, remainder taken from reference TRBV7-3 and TRBJ2-2, is GAGVSQTPSNKVTEKGKYVELRCDPISGHTALYWYRQSLGQGPEFLIYFQGTGAADDSGLPNDRFFAVRPEGSVSTLKIQRTERGDSAVYLCASSLQAQTGELFFGEGSRLTVL.

This clonotype came up a few times. CDR3 coding DNA: TGTGCCATCAGTGCGACACCCGGGACGGAGAAGGGTAATGAGCAGTTCTTC. This encodes CAISATPGTEKGNEQFF. V gene TRBV10-3 combines with J gene TRBJ2-1, with D perhaps matching TRBD1 or TRBD2 (5 bases each). CDR3 length: 17 residues. Germline loops: CDR1 ENHRY, CDR2 SYGVKD. Trimming shortened V by 4 bases and J by 7 bases, and 23 bases separated the two germline ends.

V gene TRBV4-2 combines with J gene TRBJ1-2; 8 bases map to TRBD1. There are 14 residues in the CDR3. Germline loops: CDR1 LGHNA, CDR2 YNFKEQ. V lost 2 bases and J lost 6; bases outside the gene matches: 5. The CDR3 nucleotides read TGTGCCAGCAGCCAATTCAGGGGGCAGCATGGCTACACCTTC. This codes for CASSQFRGQHGYTF.

CDR3 loop: CASSPDRKVGGSTDTQYF. The CDR3 bases are TGTGCCAGCAGCCCCGACAGGAAGGTTGGCGGGAGCACAGATACGCAGTATTTT. The rearrangement links TRBV14 to TRBJ2-3; D might be TRBD1 (6 bases). This CDR3 is built from 18 residues. CDR1 SGHDN and CDR2 FVKESK come from the germline V gene. Deletions cut 4 bases from V and 0 bases from J, with 20 bases between.

The chain carries TRBV4-1 and TRBJ2-2; D gene ambiguous. Trimming cost V 2 bases and J 8 bases, with 18 bases left between them. Germline CDR1 and CDR2: MGHRA and YSYEKL. The CDR3 has 16 amino acids. The CDR3 here is CASSQPRDASWGELFF. CDR3 in DNA: TGCGCCAGCAGCCAACCCCGTGACGCCTCTTGGGGGGAGCTGTTTTTT.

Many counts were recorded for this clonotype. The V and J genes are TRBV12-3 or TRBV12-4 and TRBJ1-1, with 7 bases matching TRBD1. The CDR3 consists of 17 residues. V gave up 5 bases and J gave up 0 bases; unmatched junction bases: 12. CDR3 amino acids: CASSIRQGPYLNTEAFF. The CDR3 DNA reads TGTGCCAGCAGTATACGACAGGGACCTTATCTGAACACTGAAGCTTTCTTT.

This clonotype was seen ten or more times. The chain is built from TRBV12-5 and TRBJ2-4; D might be TRBD2 (7 bases). Trimming left V 2 bases short and J 2 bases short, with 16 bases between. Germline CDR1 and CDR2: LGHNT and FRNRAP. The CDR3 covers 17 residues. The DNA of the CDR3 is TGTGCTAGTGGTTTGATGAAGGGGGGGCCTACCAAAAACATTCAGTACTTC. It is translated as CASGLMKGGPTKNIQYF.

In this sample, this clonotype turned up many times. The junction differs from germline at one of its ends, possibly a read error. The chain joins TRBV5-1 to TRBJ2-1, with D perhaps given as TRBD1 or TRBD2 (5 bases each). Germline V gene lookup returns CDR1 SGHRS and CDR2 YFSETQ. The CDR3 is made up of 16 amino acids. The CDR3 loop reads CASSWGPFEGHNEQFF. The CDR3 coding sequence is TGTGCCAGCAGCTGGGGACCATTTGAGGGACACAATGAGCAGTTCTTC.

This clonotype was seen many times. The chain recombines TRBV28 with TRBJ1-5, with 11 bases identical to TRBD1. The V gene's germline CDR1 is MDHEN and CDR2 SYDVKM. After removal of 6 bases from V and 6 bases from J, the junction contained 7 bases not matched to a gene. The CDR3 loop spans 15 amino acids. The CDR3 region has the DNA TGTGCCAGCAGCTCCGGGACAGGGGGGAGTCAGCCCCAGCATTTT. This sequence encodes CASSSGTGGSQPQHF.

This clonotype was recorded many times. This sequence joins TRBV6-1 and TRBJ1-2; D unresolved. Looked up from germline, CDR1 is MNHNS and CDR2 is SASEGT. Deletions cut 1 base from V and 2 bases from J, with 5 bases between. The CDR3 contains 13 residues. CDR3 residues: CASSEGENYGYTF. CDR3 DNA sequence: TGTGCCAGCAGTGAAGGGGAGAACTATGGCTACACCTTC.

This clonotype was observed many times. The chain links TRBV5-4 to TRBJ2-3; D is ambiguous. The CDR3 length is 13 residues. V was clipped by 4 bases and J by 4 bases, with 10 bases between them. Germline V gives CDR1 SGHNT, CDR2 YYREEE (reference sequence). CDR3 sequence (DNA): TGTGCCAGCAGCCCCGGTGCGGCAGATACGCAGTATTTT. This translates into CASSPGAADTQYF.

Many counts were recorded for this clonotype. The chain carries TRBV7-2 and TRBJ1-2; 7 nucleotides match TRBD1. This CDR3 has 15 residues. Trimming took 9 bases from V and 3 from J; bases not matched to a gene: 13. Looked up from germline, CDR1 is SGHTA and CDR2 is FQGNSA. The CDR3 sequence: CARGGGAGSDYGYTF. CDR3 coding DNA: TGTGCCAGAGGAGGGGGCGCAGGTTCGGACTATGGCTACACCTTC.

This clonotype was observed at least ten times. The rearrangement uses TRBV6-2 or TRBV6-3 and TRBJ1-2; maybe TRBD1 (6 bases). V gave up 1 base and J gave up 7 bases, with 16 bases separating them. The CDR3 runs 15 residues. Germline lookup yields CDR1 MNHEY and CDR2 SVGEGT. The CDR3 coding sequence is TGTGCCAGCAGTTACTTCCGACCGGGACATGCTGGCTACACCTTC. Amino acid sequence: CASSYFRPGHAGYTF.

In its sample, this clonotype was seen once. This chain uses TRBV4-2 with TRBJ2-2; the D gene is possibly TRBD2 (6 bases). The V end was cut by 4 bases, the J end by 3 bases, with 12 bases between. Germline V gene lookup returns CDR1 LGHNA and CDR2 YNFKEQ. The CDR3 has 15 residues. This CDR3 reads CASSLAGPDTGELFF. The CDR3 nucleotides are TGTGCCAGCAGCCTCGCGGGGCCTGACACCGGGGAGCTGTTTTTT.

J is TRBJ2-3 and V is TRBV20-1, with 9 bases aligning to TRBD2. CDR1 is DFQATT, CDR2 SNEGSKA, per germline (reference sequence). V was clipped by 6 bases and J by 4 bases; unmatched bases: 5. The CDR3 sequence is 13 residues long. The CDR3 here is CSAAGGTSDTQYF. The CDR3 coding sequence is TGCAGTGCGGCGGGGGGGACCTCAGATACGCAGTATTTT.

This chain joins TRBV27 and TRBJ2-7; D gene unclear. The CDR3 consists of 13 residues. V lost 0 bases to trimming and J lost 6 bases, with 9 bases between them. CDR1 MNHEY and CDR2 SMNVEV come from the germline V gene (reference sequence). CDR3 sequence: CASSLSRGTEQYF. The DNA of the CDR3 is TGTGCCAGCAGTTTATCGAGAGGTACCGAGCAGTACTTC.

This clonotype was seen at least ten times. V is TRBV7-9 and J is TRBJ2-2; 8 nucleotides agree with TRBD2. CDR1 is SEHNR, CDR2 FQNEAQ, per germline (reference sequence). The CDR3 runs to 16 residues. V lost 4 bases to trimming and J lost 8 bases; unmatched junction nucleotides: 12. The CDR3 sequence: CASSSRLAIRRGELFF. CDR3 bases: TGTGCCAGCAGCTCCCGACTAGCGATTCGCCGGGGGGAGCTGTTTTTT.

Ten or more counts support this clonotype. The rearrangement links TRBV7-9 to TRBJ2-1, with 10 bases lining up with TRBD2. This CDR3 region has 17 residues. Germline trimming cut 1 base from V and 7 bases from J; bases unmatched to any gene: 10. CDR1 SEHNR and CDR2 FQNEAQ come from the germline V gene (reference sequence). The CDR3 protein is CASSLELAGDWRNEQFF. As DNA, the CDR3 is TGTGCCAGCAGCTTAGAGCTAGCGGGAGATTGGAGGAATGAGCAGTTCTTC.

This clonotype was detected many times. The rearrangement links TRBV28 to TRBJ2-2; possibly TRBD1 or TRBD2 for D (5 bases each). V lost 8 bases, J lost 6 bases, and 16 bases lay in between. The CDR3 consists of 14 residues. Germline CDR1 is MDHEN and CDR2 is SYDVKM. Written as DNA, the CDR3 is TGTGCCAGCCATGGGACGGTGCACGCCGGGGAGCTGTTTTTT. This gives the protein CASHGTVHAGELFF.

The table lists this clonotype with a few counts. This may be a read error: a much more frequent sequence differs by one nucleotide. The rearrangement links TRBV2 to TRBJ2-5; 7 bases match TRBD1. CDR1 SNHLY and CDR2 FYNNEI come from the germline V gene. The CDR3 sequence is 14 residues long. For the CDR3, the DNA is TGTGCCGGCAGAGCCGACAGGGTTGAAGAGACCCAGTACTTC. This codes for CAGRADRVEETQYF.